The next 25 T cell receptor beta chains were all read from a single sample in a study of identical twins. TCRdb re-called the 5' RACE reads through MiXCR, storing one row per CDR3 protein. The table records 500,000 or so distinct CDR3 sequences, less than 25% of them present only once. Another study also made use of these data, one on T cells expressing NK-cell markers.

Specimen: CD4+ T cells sorted from blood. The source is a woman aged 18-29 years in good health.

The chain combines TRBV10-3 with TRBJ2-3; no reliable D call. V gave up 11 bases and J gave up 2 bases, with 11 bases separating them. CDR1 is ENHRY and CDR2 is SYGVKD in the germline V gene. This CDR3 has 12 residues. In DNA form, the CDR3 reads TGTGCCTCACTTCCGGACACAGATACGCAGTATTTT. It encodes CASLPDTDTQYF.

This clonotype came up many times. This chain uses TRBV4-3 with TRBJ2-5, with D hard to call. Germline V CDR1 and CDR2: LGHNA, YSLEER. The CDR3 totals 14 residues. V lost 0 bases and J lost 5, with 10 bases in between. CDR3 coding DNA: TGCGCCAGCAGCCAAGAAAGTGTTGGCGAGACCCAGTACTTC. Protein: CASSQESVGETQYF.

This clonotype has a count of ten or more. This sequence joins TRBV7-9 and TRBJ1-2; 12 bases align to TRBD1. The CDR3 consists of 16 residues. Germline V lookup: CDR1 SEHNR, CDR2 FQNEAQ (reference sequence). Germline trimming cut 3 bases from V and 8 bases from J; bases unmatched to any gene: 10. The CDR3 sequence is CASSFVGQGAIEGYTF. CDR3 DNA sequence: TGTGCCAGCAGCTTTGTGGGACAGGGGGCGATTGAGGGCTACACCTTC.

V usage is TRBV28 and J usage is TRBJ2-4; 7 nucleotides agree with TRBD1. Germline trimming cut 6 bases from V and 3 bases from J; bases unmatched to any gene: 8. From germline, CDR1 is MDHEN and CDR2 SYDVKM. The CDR3 runs to 15 residues. Here the CDR3 reads CASSRQDRDKNIQYF. CDR3 coding DNA: TGTGCCAGCAGCCGCCAAGACAGGGACAAAAACATTCAGTACTTC.

This clonotype has a count of ten or more. This chain joins TRBV10-3 and TRBJ2-3; either TRBD1 or TRBD2 may supply D (5 bases each). V lost 6 bases and J 0 bases, leaving 13 bases between the germline ends. Germline V gene data show CDR1 as ENHRY and CDR2 as SYGVKD. This CDR3 spans 15 amino acids. CDR3 nucleotides: TGTGCCATCAGAGGGACGGGCCCTAGCACAGATACGCAGTATTTT. Its protein product is CAIRGTGPSTDTQYF.

This clonotype was observed a handful of times. This chain links TRBV20-1 with TRBJ2-5; 7 nucleotides match TRBD2. V was pared by 6 bases and J by 7 bases, with 17 bases of the junction left unmatched. In germline, CDR1 is DFQATT, CDR2 SNEGSKA (reference sequence). The CDR3 covers 15 residues. This CDR3 reads CSATPASGQRRTQYF. CDR3 in DNA: TGCAGTGCCACCCCGGCTAGCGGCCAAAGAAGGACCCAGTACTTC.

This clonotype was counted a few times. V usage is TRBV5-1 and J usage is TRBJ1-5, with D unclear. V was trimmed by 5 bases and J by 3 bases, leaving 12 bases between them. Per germline, CDR1 SGHRS and CDR2 YFSETQ. There are 14 residues in the CDR3. CDR3 bases: TGCGCCAGCAGACCCGGACTAACCAATCAGCCCCAGCATTTT. Its protein is CASRPGLTNQPQHF.

This clonotype was seen only a few times. The genes are TRBV12-3 or TRBV12-4 and TRBJ1-1; possible D gene TRBD1, 6 bases. Trimming left V 3 bases short and J 10 bases short, with 12 bases between. This CDR3 is 12 amino acids long. The CDR3 reads CASSFHRAGAFF. In DNA, the CDR3 is TGTGCCAGCAGTTTCCACAGGGCTGGAGCTTTCTTT.

This clonotype was counted between two and nine times. The chain is built from TRBV5-1 and TRBJ1-2, with D possibly matching TRBD1 (5 bases). Germline V CDR1 and CDR2: SGHRS, YFSETQ. The CDR3 extends over 12 amino acids. Trimming took 4 bases from V and 7 from J, leaving 11 bases between them. DNA for the CDR3: TGCGCCAGCAGCGGAGGGGCCCGTGGCTACACCTTC. Translated: CASSGGARGYTF.

This clonotype was seen more than once but under ten times. J is TRBJ2-6 and V is TRBV6-5; TRBD2 matches 8 bases. CDR1 is MNHEY and CDR2 is SVGAGI in the germline V gene. V lost 3 bases, J lost 0 bases, and 4 bases stayed unmatched. The CDR3 has 17 amino acids. CDR3 sequence (DNA): TGTGCCAGCAGTTATATCGGGACTAGCTCTGGGGCCAACGTCCTGACTTTC. Amino acids: CASSYIGTSSGANVLTF.

The gene calls are TRBV27 and TRBJ1-1; possible D gene TRBD1, 5 bases. Trimming took 6 bases from V and 11 from J, leaving 19 bases between them. There are 13 residues in the CDR3. Germline V gene sequence: CDR1 MNHEY, CDR2 SMNVEV (reference sequence). The CDR3 sequence: CASSSLSGGKAFF. CDR3 DNA sequence: TGTGCCAGCAGCTCCCTCTCCGGGGGGAAGGCTTTCTTT.

This clonotype was counted only a few times. The J gene is TRBJ1-4, the V gene TRBV6-1; a weak D match, TRBD1 (5 bases). Germline V gene lookup returns CDR1 MNHNS and CDR2 SASEGT. V lost 6 bases, J lost 7 bases, and 18 bases lay in between. The length of the CDR3 is 15 residues. The CDR3 DNA reads TGTGCCAGCAGCCTGGTTTGGGGGAAAGGTGAAAAACTGTTTTTT. It encodes CASSLVWGKGEKLFF.

This clonotype occurred once. The rearrangement links TRBV6-1 to TRBJ2-3, with TRBD2 matching over 16 bases. V lost 7 bases to trimming and J lost 4 bases; unmatched junction nucleotides: 2. This CDR3 is built from 15 residues. Germline CDR1 is MNHNS and CDR2 is SASEGT. The CDR3 reads CASKGLAGGADTQYF. For the CDR3, the DNA is TGTGCCAGCAAGGGACTAGCGGGAGGGGCAGATACGCAGTATTTT.

This clonotype was counted a few times. The V and J genes are TRBV11-2 and TRBJ2-7; D possibly corresponds to TRBD2 (6 bases). Trimming cost V 2 bases and J 4 bases, with 15 bases left between them. Germline values: CDR1 SGHAT, CDR2 FQNNGV. This CDR3 spans 15 amino acids. The CDR3 sequence is CASSLYSGDLYEQYF. The CDR3 coding sequence is TGTGCCAGCAGCTTATATTCGGGAGACTTGTACGAGCAGTACTTC.

This rearrangement joins TRBV3-1 to TRBJ1-3; D is ambiguous. This CDR3 spans 13 amino acids. The V and J ends lost 1 base and 5 bases respectively, with 6 bases between them. Germline V gene data show CDR1 as LGHDT and CDR2 as YNNKEL (reference sequence). CDR3 sequence: CASSQGQRNTIYF. CDR3 DNA: TGTGCCAGCAGCCAAGGTCAGAGAAACACCATATATTTT.

This clonotype was detected a few times. This chain uses TRBV29-1 with TRBJ1-1; weak D call: TRBD1 (5 bases). This CDR3 spans 16 amino acids. CDR1 is SQVTM and CDR2 is ANQGSEA in the germline V gene. V was cut by 6 bases and J by 3 bases, with 23 bases left in between. This CDR3 is CSVSPRDVDTYTEAFF. DNA for the CDR3: TGCAGCGTATCCCCCCGGGACGTTGATACGTACACTGAAGCTTTCTTT.

The J gene is TRBJ1-1, the V gene TRBV6-6, with a tentative D call TRBD1 (5 bases). CDR3 size: 13 residues. In germline, CDR1 is MNHNY, CDR2 SVGAGI (reference sequence). V shed 2 bases and J shed 5 bases, with 9 bases lying between them. DNA of the CDR3: TGTGCCAGCAGTTACACCAGGGTGACTGAAGCTTTCTTT. This translates into CASSYTRVTEAFF.

The CDR3 DNA reads as TGTGCCATCAGTGACCCACCGGTTCTTTCTTACGAGCAGTACTTC. Protein product: CAISDPPVLSYEQYF. The chain has TRBV10-3 and TRBJ2-7; D is ambiguous. The CDR3 loop spans 15 amino acids. Germline loops: CDR1 ENHRY, CDR2 SYGVKD. Trimming left V 3 bases short and J 4 bases short, with 16 bases between.

The rearrangement joins TRBV12-3 or TRBV12-4 to TRBJ1-2, with 9 bases lining up with TRBD1. The length of the CDR3 is 13 residues. With 10 bases clipped from V and 8 bases from J, the junction kept 11 bases outside the gene matches. The CDR3 DNA reads TGTGCCACCAGCGCACAGGGGGCTGGGGGCTACACCTTC. It specifies CATSAQGAGGYTF.

The genes are TRBV5-5 and TRBJ2-7, with D perhaps matching TRBD1 (6 bases). The CDR3 has 12 amino acids. Trimming left V 2 bases short and J 6 bases short, with 9 bases between. Germline lookup yields CDR1 SGHKS and CDR2 YYEKEE (reference sequence). Here the CDR3 reads CASSFYRAEQYF. The CDR3, as DNA: TGTGCCAGCAGCTTTTACAGGGCCGAGCAGTACTTC.

The genes are TRBV20-1 and TRBJ2-2; tentative D call: TRBD2 (6 bases). This CDR3 spans 12 amino acids. Germline-derived CDR1 and CDR2 are DFQATT and SNEGSKA (reference sequence). V lost 6 bases, J lost 4 bases, and 9 bases lay in between. The CDR3 DNA reads TGCAGTGCGCCCGGGGGCACCGGGGAGCTGTTTTTT. As protein: CSAPGGTGELFF.

There are a few counts of this clonotype. The gene calls are TRBV12-3 or TRBV12-4 and TRBJ2-1; 9 nucleotides line up with TRBD2. The CDR3 loop spans 16 amino acids. V lost 3 bases and J lost 7; bases outside the gene matches: 10. The CDR3 DNA reads TGTGCCAGCAGTTTCCGTCCGGGACTAGCACTTAATGAGCAGTTCTTC. It specifies CASSFRPGLALNEQFF.

V is TRBV12-3 or TRBV12-4 and J is TRBJ2-3; TRBD2 agrees at 7 bases. V shed 6 bases, J shed 2 bases, and the junction held 5 bases outside the gene matches. This CDR3 comprises 14 residues. The CDR3 region is CASRRLAYTDTQYF. CDR3 coding DNA: TGTGCCAGCAGGAGACTAGCCTACACAGATACGCAGTATTTT.

This sequence joins TRBV7-2 and TRBJ2-1; the D is unclear. The CDR3 extends over 13 amino acids. Trimming stripped 4 bases from V and 8 bases from J, with 12 bases between. CDR1 is SGHTA and CDR2 is FQGNSA in the germline V gene. Here the CDR3 reads CASSSDHGDEQFF. The CDR3 DNA is TGTGCCAGCAGCTCCGACCATGGGGATGAGCAGTTCTTC.

This clonotype appeared a few times. The chain is built from TRBV12-3 or TRBV12-4 and TRBJ1-1; 8 bases fit TRBD1. This CDR3 contains 13 residues. With 6 bases clipped from V and 11 bases from J, the junction kept 11 bases outside the gene matches. The CDR3 protein is CASRATGAQVAFF. The CDR3 DNA is TGTGCCAGCAGAGCGACAGGGGCCCAAGTGGCTTTCTTT.